This TCR beta chain was documented in a study of blood T cell repertoires in COVID-19. Overall study: Samples came from the United States, Italy and Spain, spanning acute and convalescent COVID-19.

Between the trimmed V and J ends, which lost 6 bases and 7 bases, there was a span of 9 bases. Germline CDR1 and CDR2: LGHNT and FRNRAP. The CDR3 has 11 residues. Original data processing: It was from reference gene primer amplification that nucleated cell counts were estimated. TCRdb's table, derived via immunoSEQ multiplex PCR, lists solely in-frame clones and lacks some. The D gene and trimming were derived from the DNA, and the V and J assignments and clone size from that table. Among around 170,000 clones, around 89% were seen once, and the ten largest hold approximately 3%. The receptor was derived from a man aged 55 to 70 with acute or convalescent COVID-19. The chain uses TRBV12-5 and TRBJ1-1, with D perhaps TRBD1 (5 bases). Sequencing used peripheral blood. The CDR3 region is CASGVGDEAFF. The DNA of the CDR3 is TGTGCTAGTGGGGTAGGGGATGAAGCTTTCTTT.